Listed below are T cell receptor beta chains from one sample, sequenced in a study of T-cell memory formation after mild COVID-19. TCRdb passed the 5' RACE reads through MiXCR, listing each CDR3 protein once. The data show some 46,000 distinct CDR3 sequences, around 6.1% seen once. The sequencing input was PBMCs or a T cell subset sorted from them (not recorded which). The receptors were gathered from an adult who had mild COVID-19 (a few samples of this study predate the infection). Cell type and time point are not known. The CDR3 runs from the conserved cysteine through the conserved F or W. The order of the fields is V gene, J gene, clone size, D gene, CDR3 protein, CDR3 DNA. A D gene is named only where the DNA matches it firmly. Size tells how often a clone was seen (once, few, many) or the class of an expanded clone, and some rows leave it out.

V gene: TRBV6-5
J gene: TRBJ2-1
clone size: many
D gene: TRBD2
CDR3 protein: CASRPSGGSYNEQFF
CDR3 DNA: TGTGCCAGCAGACCTTCGGGGGGCTCCTACAATGAGCAGTTCTTC

V gene: TRBV4-2
J gene: TRBJ2-3
clone size: many
D gene: NA
CDR3 protein: CASSREVTGSWEDTQYF
CDR3 DNA: TGTGCCAGCAGCCGAGAAGTAACCGGGAGTTGGGAAGATACGCAGTATTTT

V gene: TRBV12-5
J gene: TRBJ1-1
clone size: few
D gene: TRBD1
CDR3 protein: CASGVGQGEGERTFF
CDR3 DNA: TGTGCTAGTGGTGTGGGACAGGGGGAGGGCGAACGAACTTTCTTT

V gene: TRBV6-5
J gene: TRBJ2-1
clone size: many
D gene: NA
CDR3 protein: CASSYSPHGQEQFF
CDR3 DNA: TGTGCCAGCAGTTACTCTCCCCACGGGCAGGAGCAGTTCTTC

V gene: TRBV5-4
J gene: TRBJ2-1
clone size: many
D gene: TRBD2
CDR3 protein: CASSSKSYSGVAYNEQFF
CDR3 DNA: TGTGCCAGCAGCTCGAAGAGTTATAGCGGGGTCGCTTACAATGAGCAGTTCTTC

V gene: TRBV9
J gene: TRBJ1-1
clone size: few
D gene: TRBD1
CDR3 protein: CASSVDPGQGTEAFF
CDR3 DNA: TGTGCCAGCAGTGTAGACCCGGGACAGGGCACTGAAGCTTTCTTT

V gene: TRBV24-1
J gene: TRBJ2-7
clone size: NA
D gene: NA
CDR3 protein: CATSDPGGTLGEQYF
CDR3 DNA: TGTGCCACCAGTGACCCCGGTGGTACTCTTGGCGAGCAGTACTTC

V gene: TRBV24-1
J gene: TRBJ1-3
clone size: few
D gene: TRBD1
CDR3 protein: CATSDSRTGLSGNTIYF
CDR3 DNA: TGTGCCACCAGTGATTCAAGGACAGGCCTCTCTGGAAACACCATATATTTT

V gene: TRBV4-1
J gene: TRBJ1-2
clone size: few
D gene: TRBD1
CDR3 protein: CASSQELGTAPGYGYTF
CDR3 DNA: TGCGCCAGCAGCCAGGAACTCGGGACAGCCCCTGGGTATGGCTACACCTTC

V gene: TRBV7-3
J gene: TRBJ1-2
clone size: many
D gene: NA
CDR3 protein: CASSLDGGSYGYTF
CDR3 DNA: TGTGCCAGCAGCTTAGACGGGGGATCTTATGGCTACACCTTC

V gene: TRBV20-1
J gene: TRBJ1-1
clone size: many
D gene: TRBD1
CDR3 protein: CSARSLTGVVNTEAFF
CDR3 DNA: TGCAGTGCTAGAAGTCTGACAGGGGTCGTGAACACTGAAGCTTTCTTT

V gene: TRBV9
J gene: TRBJ1-1
clone size: once
D gene: NA
CDR3 protein: CASSVVGTVDTEAFF
CDR3 DNA: TGTGCCAGCAGCGTAGTGGGTACAGTGGACACTGAAGCTTTCTTT

V gene: TRBV27
J gene: TRBJ1-5
clone size: many
D gene: NA
CDR3 protein: CASSLSRRGSNQPQHF
CDR3 DNA: TGTGCCAGCAGTTTATCTCGCAGGGGTAGCAATCAGCCCCAGCATTTT

V gene: TRBV5-1
J gene: TRBJ2-5
clone size: NA
D gene: TRBD1
CDR3 protein: CASSLEGQRGETQYF
CDR3 DNA: TGCGCCAGCAGCTTGGAGGGACAGCGAGGGGAGACCCAGTACTTC

V gene: TRBV6-5
J gene: TRBJ1-6
clone size: NA
D gene: NA
CDR3 protein: CASSYSGGLDNSPLHF
CDR3 DNA: TGTGCCAGCAGTTACTCGGGGGGGCTGGATAATTCACCCCTCCACTTT

V gene: TRBV6-5
J gene: TRBJ2-2
clone size: NA
D gene: NA
CDR3 protein: CASSFGSRRAAGELFF
CDR3 DNA: TGTGCCAGCAGTTTTGGGTCCCGCCGGGCCGCCGGGGAGCTGTTTTTT